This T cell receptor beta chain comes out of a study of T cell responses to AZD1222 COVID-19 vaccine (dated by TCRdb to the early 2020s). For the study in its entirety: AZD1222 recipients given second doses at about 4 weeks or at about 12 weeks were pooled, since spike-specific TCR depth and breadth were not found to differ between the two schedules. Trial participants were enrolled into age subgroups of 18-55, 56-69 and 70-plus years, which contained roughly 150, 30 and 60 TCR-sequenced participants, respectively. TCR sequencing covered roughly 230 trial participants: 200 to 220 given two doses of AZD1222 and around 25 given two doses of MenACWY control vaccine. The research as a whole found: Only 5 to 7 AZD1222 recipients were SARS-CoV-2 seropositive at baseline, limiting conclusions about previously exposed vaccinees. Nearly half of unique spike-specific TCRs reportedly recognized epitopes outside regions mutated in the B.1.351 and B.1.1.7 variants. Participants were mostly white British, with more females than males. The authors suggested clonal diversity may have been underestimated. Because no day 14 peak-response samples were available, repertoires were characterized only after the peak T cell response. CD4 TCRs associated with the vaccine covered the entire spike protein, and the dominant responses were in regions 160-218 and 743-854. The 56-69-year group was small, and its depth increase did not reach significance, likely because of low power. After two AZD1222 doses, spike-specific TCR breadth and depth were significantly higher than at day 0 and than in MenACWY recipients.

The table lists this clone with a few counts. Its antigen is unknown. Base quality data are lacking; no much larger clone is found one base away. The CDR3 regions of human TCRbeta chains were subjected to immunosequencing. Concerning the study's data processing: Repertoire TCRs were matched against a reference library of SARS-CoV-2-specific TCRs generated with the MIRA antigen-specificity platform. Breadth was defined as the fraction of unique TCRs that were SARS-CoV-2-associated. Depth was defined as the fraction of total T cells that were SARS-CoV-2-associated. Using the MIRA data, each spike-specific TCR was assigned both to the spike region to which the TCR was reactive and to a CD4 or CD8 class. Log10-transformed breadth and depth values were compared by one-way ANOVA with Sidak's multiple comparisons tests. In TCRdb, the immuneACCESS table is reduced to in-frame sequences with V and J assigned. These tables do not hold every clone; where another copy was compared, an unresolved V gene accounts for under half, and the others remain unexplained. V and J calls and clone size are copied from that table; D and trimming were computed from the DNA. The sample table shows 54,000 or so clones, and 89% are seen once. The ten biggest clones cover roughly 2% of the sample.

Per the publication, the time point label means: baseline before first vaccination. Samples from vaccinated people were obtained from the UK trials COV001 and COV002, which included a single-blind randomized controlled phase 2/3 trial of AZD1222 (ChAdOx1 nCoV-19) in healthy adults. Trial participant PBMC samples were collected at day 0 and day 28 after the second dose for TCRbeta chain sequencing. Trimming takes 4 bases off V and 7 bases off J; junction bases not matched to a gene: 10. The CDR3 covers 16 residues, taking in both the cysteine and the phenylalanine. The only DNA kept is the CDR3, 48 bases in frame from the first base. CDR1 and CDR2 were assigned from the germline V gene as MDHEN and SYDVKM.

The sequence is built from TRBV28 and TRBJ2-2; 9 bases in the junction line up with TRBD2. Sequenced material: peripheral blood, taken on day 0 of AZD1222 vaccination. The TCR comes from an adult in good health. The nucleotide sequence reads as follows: TGTGCCAGCAGTTCCCCAGCGGGAGGATCCCACGGGGAGCTGTTTTTT. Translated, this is CASSSPAGGSHGELFF.